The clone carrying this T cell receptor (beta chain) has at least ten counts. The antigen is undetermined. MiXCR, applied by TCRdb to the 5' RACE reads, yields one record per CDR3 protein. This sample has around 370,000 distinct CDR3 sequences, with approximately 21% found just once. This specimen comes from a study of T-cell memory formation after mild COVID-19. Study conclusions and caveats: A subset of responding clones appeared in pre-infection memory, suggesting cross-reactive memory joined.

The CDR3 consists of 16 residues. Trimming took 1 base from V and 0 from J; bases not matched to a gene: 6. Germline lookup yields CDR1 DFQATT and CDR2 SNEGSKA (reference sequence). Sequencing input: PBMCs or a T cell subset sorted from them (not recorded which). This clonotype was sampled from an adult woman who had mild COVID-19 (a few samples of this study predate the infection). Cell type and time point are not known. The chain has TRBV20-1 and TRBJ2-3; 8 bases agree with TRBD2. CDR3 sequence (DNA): TGCAGTGCTAGAGGGGAACTAGCGGTTAGCACAGATACGCAGTATTTT. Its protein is CSARGELAVSTDTQYF.